This T cell receptor (beta chain) was captured by sequencing in a study of shared clonotypes between healthy human individuals. Study information: A donor's plate count was three for CD4 naive and three for CD4 memory; CD8 naive had two and CD8 memory one.

With respect to this clone: Its antigen is unidentified.

Sequencing was performed with immunoSEQ multiplex PCR; in TCRdb, only in-frame clones are kept and a portion is missing. This table holds a few million clones, less than 95% found once. Trimming left V 8 bases short and J 4 bases short, with 14 bases between. CDR3 length equals 13 residues. Germline CDR1 is MDHEN and CDR2 is SYDVKM. General observations from the study: The authors sampled blood alone, and tissue repertoires likely differ. It was observed that roughly 4.8% of naive CD4 clonotypes were shared across a handful of donors.

The TCR originated in a man between 18 and 35 years old in good health. Some clones in this sample may be carry-over from other donors' samples. This chain uses TRBV28 with TRBJ2-5; possibly TRBD1 for D (8 bases). The sample consisted of naive CD4+ T cells from PBMCs. Subset reported: CD45RA+ positively selected. The CDR3 sequence: CASSQGGGETQYF. CDR3 coding DNA: TGTGCCAGCTCACAGGGGGGGGGAGAGACCCAGTACTTC.